The T cell receptor (beta chain) described here comes from a study of blood T cell repertoires in COVID-19. Study information: Sample material is recorded as cDNA or gDNA derived from T cells, B-cell-depleted T cells, or PBMCs.

Original methodology: Amplification of reference gene primers provided the estimated nucleated cell counts. The repertoire was sequenced with immunoSEQ multiplex PCR; TCRdb's copy has only in-frame clones and lacks some. The V and J calls and the clone size are those of that table, but D and trimming were determined from the DNA. The sample consists of 90,000 to 95,000 clones, around 88% of them appearing once. From germline, CDR1 is LNHDA and CDR2 SQIVND (reference sequence). The trim removed 5 bases at V and 8 bases at J, leaving 9 bases unmatched. The CDR3 is made up of 15 amino acids. The chain carries TRBV19 and TRBJ2-7; 13 bases align to TRBD2. The receptor's source is a woman in her seventies with acute or convalescent COVID-19. Sequenced sample: peripheral blood. CDR3 sequence (DNA): TGTGCCAGTAGTTCAAACGGACTAGCGGGAGCCCAGCAGTACTTC. Translating gives CASSSNGLAGAQQYF.